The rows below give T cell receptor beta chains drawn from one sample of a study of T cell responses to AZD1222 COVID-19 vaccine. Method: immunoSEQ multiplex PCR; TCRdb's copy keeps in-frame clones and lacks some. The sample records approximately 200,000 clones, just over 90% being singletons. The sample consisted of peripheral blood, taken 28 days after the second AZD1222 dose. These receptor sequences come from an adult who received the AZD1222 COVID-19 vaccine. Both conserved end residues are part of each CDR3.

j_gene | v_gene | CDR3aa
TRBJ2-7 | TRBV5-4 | CASSFRLAGGGEQYF
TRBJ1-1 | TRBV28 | CASSLLQRNTEAFF
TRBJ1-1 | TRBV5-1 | CASSRQTGVNTEAFF
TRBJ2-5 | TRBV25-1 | CASSGETQYF
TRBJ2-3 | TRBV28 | CASSSGGSTDTQYF
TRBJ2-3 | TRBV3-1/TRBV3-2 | CASSPPRGSGRTHTDTQYF
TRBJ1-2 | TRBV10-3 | CAISEGSENYGYTF
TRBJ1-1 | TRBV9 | CASSVVAGGTEAFF
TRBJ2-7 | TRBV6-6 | CASSYLGQGYEQYF
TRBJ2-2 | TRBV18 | CASSPDRNTGELFF
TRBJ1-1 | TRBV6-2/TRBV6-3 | CASSLITLSMKVAEAFF
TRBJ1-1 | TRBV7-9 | CASSLYVQEAFF
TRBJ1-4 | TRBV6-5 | CASSFGQATNEKLFF
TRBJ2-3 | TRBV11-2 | CASSLNFDTQYF
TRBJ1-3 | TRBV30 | CASSRGSSGNTIYF
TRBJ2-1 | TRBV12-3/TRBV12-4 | CASSPSWTNEQFF
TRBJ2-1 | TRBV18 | CASSPPRAGAYNEQFF
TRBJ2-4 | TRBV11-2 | CASSLVGQGNIQYF
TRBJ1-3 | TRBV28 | CATLRRPEANTIYF
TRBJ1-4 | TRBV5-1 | CASSLGQTGSEKLFF
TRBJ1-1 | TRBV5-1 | CASSLAEGGLNTEAFF
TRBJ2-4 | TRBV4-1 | CASSQGGTIAKNIQYF
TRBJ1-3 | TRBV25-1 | CASSESAGVTGNTIYF
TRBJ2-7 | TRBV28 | CASSLGGASSYEQYF
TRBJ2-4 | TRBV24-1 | CATSVGGVKNIQYF
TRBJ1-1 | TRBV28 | CASSSPGQGYTEAFF
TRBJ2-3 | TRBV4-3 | CASSQVSGIIGDTQYF
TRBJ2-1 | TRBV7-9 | CASSLGTSGWVYNEQFF
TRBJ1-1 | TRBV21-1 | CAITREEENTEAFF
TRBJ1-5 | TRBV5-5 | CASSLRDRFNQPQHF